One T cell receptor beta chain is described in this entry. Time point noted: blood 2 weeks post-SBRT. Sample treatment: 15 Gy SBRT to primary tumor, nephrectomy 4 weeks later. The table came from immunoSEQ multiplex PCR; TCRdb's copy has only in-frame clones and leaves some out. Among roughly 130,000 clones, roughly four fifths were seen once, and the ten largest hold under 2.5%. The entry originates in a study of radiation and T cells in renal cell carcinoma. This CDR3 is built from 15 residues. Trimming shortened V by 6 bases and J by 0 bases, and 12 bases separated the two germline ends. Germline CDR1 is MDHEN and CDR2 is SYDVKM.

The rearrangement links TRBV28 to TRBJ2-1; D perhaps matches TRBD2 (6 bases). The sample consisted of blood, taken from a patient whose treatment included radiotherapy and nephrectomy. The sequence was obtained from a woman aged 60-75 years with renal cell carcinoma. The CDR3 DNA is TGTGCCAGCAGGGGAGGAGTTAGCTCCTACAATGAGCAGTTCTTC. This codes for CASRGGVSSYNEQFF.